This T cell receptor (beta chain) was identified in a study of CD8+CD57+ T cells in acquired aplastic anemia. Study details: On average, sorted CD4+ and CD8+ cells gave 2.5 to 4 ug of DNA. Study results and limitations: Researchers reported that CD8+ Simpson's diversity was not significantly different in patients versus controls.

CDR3 size: 16 residues. CDR1 SGHTS and CDR2 YDEGEE come from the germline V gene. Genomic DNA was employed as the template in profiling TCR beta VDJ and CDR3. TCRdb re-called the reads with MiXCR, one entry per CDR3 protein. The sample includes some 190,000 distinct CDR3 sequences, around half seen only once; the top ten take approximately 16%. Details on this clonotype: Its antigen is currently unknown. A read error may produce the germline difference seen at one junction end.

Sequences were obtained from sorted CD4+, CD8+, or CD8+CD57+ T cells (not recorded which) from PBMCs. This clonotype was sampled from a human donor in good health, serving as a control. The chain couples TRBV5-8 to TRBJ2-7, with D perhaps assigned TRBD1 or TRBD2 (5 bases each). CDR3 amino acids: CASREARDTHWDERYF. CDR3 DNA: TGTGCCAGCAGGGAGGCCAGGGATACCCATTGGGACGAGCGGTACTTC.